Presented here are 29 T cell receptor beta chains from one specimen sequenced in a study of blood T cell repertoires in COVID-19. Here immunoSEQ multiplex PCR was the method, and the copy in TCRdb shows in-frame clones only, minus some. The table shows around 300,000 clones, with 88% occurring only once. The sample taken for sequencing was PBMCs or T cells enriched from blood (not recorded which). These receptors were taken from a woman aged 30 to 39 who had recovered from COVID-19.

V usage is TRBV2 and J usage is TRBJ2-5; TRBD2 aligns across 9 bases. J gave up 4 bases and V 6 bases, and 6 bases lay outside the gene matches. Germline loops: CDR1 SNHLY, CDR2 FYNNEI. The CDR3 has 14 residues. Written as DNA, the CDR3 is TGTGCCAGCAGCGCCGAGACTAGCGGAGAGACCCAGTACTTC. It yields the protein CASSAETSGETQYF. The variable domain in full, with the rest retrieved from reference TRBV2 and TRBJ2-5, is EPEVTQTPSHQVTQMGQEVILRCVPISNHLYFYWYRQILGQKVEFLVSFYNNEISEKSEIFDDQFSVERPDGSNFTLKIRSTKLEDSAMYFCASSAETSGETQYFGPGTRLLVL.

The genes are TRBV28 and TRBJ2-1; 11 nucleotides match TRBD2. CDR1 is MDHEN, CDR2 SYDVKM, per germline. The CDR3 totals 16 residues. The trim removed 8 bases at V and 8 bases at J, leaving 14 bases unmatched. CDR3 sequence reads: CASGVAGGPVVYEQFF. CDR3 sequence (DNA): TGTGCCAGCGGGGTAGCGGGAGGGCCGGTTGTATATGAGCAGTTCTTC.

V gene TRBV23-1 combines with J gene TRBJ2-3; D not resolved. TRBV23-1 is recorded as an ORF, its role being uncertain. The germline V and J ends were trimmed by 8 bases and 0 bases, with 12 bases remaining between them. The CDR3 runs 14 residues. The CDR3 region is CASPGVLSTDTQYF. CDR3 bases: TGCGCCAGCCCTGGAGTGCTTAGCACAGATACGCAGTATTTT.

This rearrangement joins TRBV28 to TRBJ1-3, with D possibly matching TRBD1 (6 bases). Trimming cost V 6 bases and J 0 bases, with 18 bases left between them. The germline CDR1 and CDR2 sequences are MDHEN and SYDVKM. There are 17 residues in the CDR3. DNA of the CDR3: TGTGCCAGCAGCTGGTTTGGGGGGGGCCTCTCTGGAAACACCATATATTTT. Amino acid sequence: CASSWFGGGLSGNTIYF.

V is TRBV27 and J is TRBJ1-1, with 8 bases fitting TRBD1. V was clipped by 5 bases and J by 5 bases; unmatched bases: 16. The CDR3 has 17 residues. Germline CDR1 MNHEY, CDR2 SMNVEV (reference sequence). CDR3 nucleotides: TGTGCCAGCAGTCGGAGTGGACAGGGAGGTCGCCTGACTGAAGCTTTCTTT. Translation gives CASSRSGQGGRLTEAFF.

The chain links TRBV28 to TRBJ1-2; the match to TRBD1 covers 8 bases. The CDR3 runs 18 residues. The V gene's germline CDR1 is MDHEN and CDR2 SYDVKM. V lost 2 bases, J lost 4 bases, and 15 bases stayed unmatched. The CDR3 DNA is TGTGCCAGCAGTTTACGGCGAGACAGGGGTGGACGGGGCTATGGCTACACCTTC. Translated: CASSLRRDRGGRGYGYTF.

The chain links TRBV13 to TRBJ2-7; TRBD2 matches at 12 bases. Germline CDR1 is PRHDT and CDR2 is FYEKMQ (reference sequence). The CDR3 sequence is 16 residues long. Unmatched junction bases numbered 10, after V lost 5 bases and J lost 5 bases. The CDR3 spells CASSPPASGRANEQYF. The CDR3 nucleotides read TGTGCCAGCAGCCCTCCAGCTAGCGGGAGGGCCAACGAGCAGTACTTC.

The chain has TRBV5-8 and TRBJ1-1; possible D gene TRBD1, 5 bases. The CDR3 loop spans 12 amino acids. CDR1 and CDR2 (germline): SGHTS, YDEGEE. V was shortened by 0 bases and J by 11 bases, with 11 bases between the two germline ends. CDR3 DNA: TGTGCCAGCAGCTTGGTACCAGGGTCTGCTTTCTTT. This codes for CASSLVPGSAFF.

This clone has a handful of counts. The CDR3 sequence: CASSITGTSLYPGELFF. CDR3 coding DNA: TGTGCCAGTAGTATTACCGGGACTAGTCTGTACCCCGGGGAGCTGTTTTTT. V usage is TRBV19 and J usage is TRBJ2-2; 8 positions match TRBD2. This CDR3 region has 17 residues. J was trimmed by 6 bases and V by 3 bases; bases with no gene match: 12. The germline gives CDR1 LNHDA, CDR2 SQIVND (reference sequence). Drawing the rest from reference TRBV19 and TRBJ2-2, the complete variable domain is DGGITQSPKYLFRKEGQNVTLSCEQNLNHDAMYWYRQDPGQGLRLIYYSQIVNDFQKGDIAEGYSVSREKKESFPLTVTSAQKNPTAFYLCASSITGTSLYPGELFFGEGSRLTVL.

V is TRBV7-6 and J is TRBJ2-3, with 12 bases matching TRBD2. Germline trimming cut 1 base from V and 6 bases from J; bases unmatched to any gene: 5. The CDR3 is 16 residues long. The germline V gene has CDR1 SGHVS and CDR2 FNYEAQ. CDR3 sequence reads: CASSLGLAGVGDTQYF. The DNA for the CDR3 is TGTGCCAGCAGCTTAGGACTAGCGGGAGTAGGCGATACGCAGTATTTT.

CDR3 in DNA: TGTGCCAGCAGTCCTTTCGGACTAGCGGGAGGTAGGGGGGAGCTGTTTTTT. As protein: CASSPFGLAGGRGELFF. This sequence joins TRBV28 and TRBJ2-2, with 14 positions matching TRBD2. The ends lost 5 bases at V and 8 bases at J; junction bases unmatched: 10. The CDR3 is 17 residues long. Germline CDR1 reads MDHEN; CDR2 reads SYDVKM.

The rearrangement joins TRBV6-1 to TRBJ1-5; D might be TRBD1 (5 bases). Germline values: CDR1 MNHNS, CDR2 SASEGT. The CDR3 loop spans 13 amino acids. V shed 3 bases and J shed 4 bases, with 7 bases lying between them. The CDR3 reads CASSDRANQPQHF. CDR3 DNA sequence: TGTGCCAGCAGTGACAGGGCTAATCAGCCCCAGCATTTT.

The chain is built from TRBV6-2 or TRBV6-3 and TRBJ2-3; possibly TRBD1 for D (6 bases). Germline V gene data show CDR1 as MNHEY and CDR2 as SVGEGT. This CDR3 contains 15 residues. V was clipped by 5 bases and J by 1 base, with 13 bases between them. CDR3 amino acids: CASSPGVTGTDTQYF. The DNA for the CDR3 is TGTGCCAGCAGTCCAGGGGTAACGGGCACAGATACGCAGTATTTT.

The V call is TRBV5-1, the J call TRBJ2-7, with 12 nucleotides matching TRBD2. V dropped 1 base and J dropped 3; count of bases not matched to a gene: 20. From germline, CDR1 is SGHRS and CDR2 YFSETQ. The CDR3 loop spans 21 amino acids. The CDR3 nucleotides are TGCGCCAGCAGCTTGCCCTCCCATTGGACTAGCGGGGAAGAGGGGATCTACGAGCAGTACTTC. This codes for CASSLPSHWTSGEEGIYEQYF.

The V and J genes are TRBV28 and TRBJ2-7; tentative D call: TRBD2 (6 bases). Per the germline V gene, CDR1 is MDHEN and CDR2 is SYDVKM. V lost 5 bases, J lost 3 bases, and 17 bases lay in between. This CDR3 region has 15 residues. The CDR3 DNA is TGTGCCAGCAGTCTAACGGGAGTAGGAGACTACGAGCAGTACTTC. This codes for CASSLTGVGDYEQYF.

This chain joins TRBV4-3 and TRBJ2-2, with 10 bases aligning to TRBD2. Germline V gives CDR1 LGHNA, CDR2 YSLEER. CDR3 length: 17 amino acids. V lost 4 bases and J lost 8; bases outside the gene matches: 13. The DNA of the CDR3 is TGCGCCAGCAGCCCCCTTGTGGGAGCGGGGGGGCCAGGGGAGCTGTTTTTT. Its protein product is CASSPLVGAGGPGELFF.

The CDR3 DNA reads as TGTGCCAGCAGATCGGGGAGCTCCTACGAGCAGTACTTC. It translates to CASRSGSSYEQYF. This chain uses TRBV12-3 or TRBV12-4 with TRBJ2-7, with D possibly TRBD2 on 5 matching bases. This CDR3 has 13 amino acids. V gave up 6 bases and J gave up 0 bases, with 9 bases separating them.

Only a few counts were recorded for this clone. The genes are TRBV27 and TRBJ2-3; TRBD2 aligns across 9 bases. Unmatched junction bases numbered 8, after V lost 3 bases and J lost 7 bases. This CDR3 is 15 amino acids long. Germline CDR1 MNHEY, CDR2 SMNVEV (reference sequence). The CDR3 sequence: CASSLRTSAKYTQYF. CDR3 DNA sequence: TGTGCCAGCAGTTTGAGGACTAGCGCAAAATATACGCAGTATTTT.

The chain links TRBV2 to TRBJ2-3; 12 bases match TRBD2. The CDR3 sequence is 17 residues long. Germline values: CDR1 SNHLY, CDR2 FYNNEI. The V gene end was trimmed by 5 bases and the J gene end by 0 bases; junction bases not matched to a gene: 6. This CDR3 reads CASSPRLAGVSTDTQYF. As DNA, the CDR3 is TGTGCCAGCAGTCCAAGACTAGCGGGGGTGAGCACAGATACGCAGTATTTT.

The chain uses TRBV27 and TRBJ1-1, with D perhaps TRBD1 (5 bases). V was pared by 6 bases and J by 2 bases, with 13 bases between. This CDR3 spans 14 amino acids. Germline CDR1 is MNHEY and CDR2 is SMNVEV (reference sequence). Here the CDR3 DNA reads TGTGCCAGCAGCCAGGGCGGCCCTAACACTGAAGCTTTCTTT. Translation: CASSQGGPNTEAFF.

This clone was detected once. The V gene is TRBV5-1, the J gene TRBJ2-3; 8 bases match TRBD2. With 2 bases clipped from V and 2 bases from J, the junction kept 4 bases outside the gene matches. The CDR3 loop spans 15 amino acids. Germline values: CDR1 SGHRS, CDR2 YFSETQ. The CDR3 sequence: CASSFTGLATDTQYF. The CDR3 nucleotides read TGCGCCAGCAGCTTCACAGGACTAGCCACAGATACGCAGTATTTT.

The rearrangement joins TRBV7-3 to TRBJ1-6; weak D call: TRBD1 (6 bases). The CDR3 consists of 13 residues. Germline CDR1 and CDR2: SGHTA and FQGTGA. Between the trimmed V and J ends, which lost 5 bases and 12 bases, there was a span of 14 bases. This CDR3 reads CASSPGHPLPLHF. The CDR3, as DNA: TGTGCCAGCAGCCCGGGACACCCTTTACCCCTCCACTTT.

The chain combines TRBV20-1 with TRBJ1-1; TRBD1 matches at 8 bases. The CDR3 sequence is 14 residues long. Germline values: CDR1 DFQATT, CDR2 SNEGSKA (reference sequence). Germline trimming cut 3 bases from V and 1 base from J; bases unmatched to any gene: 4. CDR3 in amino acids: CSASFGTGNTEAFF. CDR3 DNA sequence: TGCAGTGCTAGTTTCGGGACAGGGAACACTGAAGCTTTCTTT.

The genes are TRBV27 and TRBJ1-5; D unresolved. Trimming removed 4 bases from V and 0 bases from J, with 4 bases in between. Germline V gene lookup returns CDR1 MNHEY and CDR2 SMNVEV (reference sequence). This CDR3 spans 13 amino acids. In DNA, the CDR3 is TGTGCCAGCAGTTCCATTAGCAATCAGCCCCAGCATTTT. It codes for CASSSISNQPQHF.

DNA for the CDR3: TGTGCCAGCAGCTTAGTAGGCGTTAGCGGGGGGGCCACCTACGAGCAGTACTTC. As protein: CASSLVGVSGGATYEQYF. V and J are TRBV7-2 and TRBJ2-7; 11 bases line up with TRBD2. V lost 1 base and J lost 2; bases outside the gene matches: 10. The CDR3 loop spans 18 amino acids. Germline values: CDR1 SGHTA, CDR2 FQGNSA.

V is TRBV20-1 and J is TRBJ1-3; the D is unclear. Germline V gene data show CDR1 as DFQATT and CDR2 as SNEGSKA (reference sequence). The V end was cut by 3 bases, the J end by 0 bases, with 9 bases between. The length of the CDR3 is 14 residues. This CDR3 is CSASLASSGNTIYF. The CDR3 bases are TGCAGTGCTAGTCTGGCCAGCTCTGGAAACACCATATATTTT.

V gene TRBV7-2 combines with J gene TRBJ1-2; perhaps TRBD1 as D (5 bases). Trimming took 5 bases from V and 4 from J, leaving 17 bases between them. Per the germline V gene, CDR1 is SGHTA and CDR2 is FQGNSA. This CDR3 comprises 15 residues. The CDR3 spells CASSTQYGGFYGYTF. The CDR3 bases are TGTGCCAGCAGCACACAATACGGGGGATTCTATGGCTACACCTTC.

The chain combines TRBV5-5 with TRBJ2-7; D is possibly TRBD1 (6 bases). The germline V and J ends were trimmed by 4 bases and 2 bases, with 13 bases remaining between them. This CDR3 has 14 amino acids. Germline V gene data show CDR1 as SGHKS and CDR2 as YYEKEE (reference sequence). The CDR3 DNA reads as TGTGCCAGCAGCCCTAGAACAGGGACCTACGAGCAGTACTTC. Translated: CASSPRTGTYEQYF.

In its sample, this clone was seen once. The CDR3 DNA is TGTGCCAGCTCCCAAACCGGGACAGGTGCTGGAAACACCATATATTTT. As protein: CASSQTGTGAGNTIYF. The J gene is TRBJ1-3, the V gene TRBV18; 8 bases fit TRBD1. The CDR3 consists of 16 residues. J was trimmed by 2 bases and V by 6 bases; bases with no gene match: 9. CDR1 is KGHSH, CDR2 LQKENI, per germline.